A selection of T cell receptor beta chains follows, all from one sample in a study of T cell therapy after organ transplantation. This table comes from immunoSEQ multiplex PCR, and its TCRdb copy is limited to in-frame clones, with some not included. Among thousands of clones listed, about 63% were seen once. The antigens these receptors bind are not known. The material was CD8+ T cells from blood, obtained after autologous CMV-specific T cell therapy. These TCRs come from a human patient who had received a solid organ transplant and had CMV disease. A subset of T cells may come from the graft donor. Each CDR3 is given with its conserved first and last residue. D genes are given only for firm matches. Clone sizes are given selectively: once, few, many, or a class where the clone is expanded.

CDR3: CASRANRDRNQPQHF; DNA: TGTGCCAGCAGAGCTAACAGGGATCGCAATCAGCCCCAGCATTTT; size: few; J: TRBJ1-5; D: NA; V: TRBV6-1
CDR3: CASSVTGSGTEAFF; DNA: TGTGCCAGCAGCGTGACAGGGTCCGGCACTGAAGCTTTCTTT; size: NA; J: TRBJ1-1; D: TRBD1; V: TRBV5-6
CDR3: CASSYGQSSTDTQYF; DNA: TGTGCCAGCAGTTACGGACAGAGTAGCACAGATACGCAGTATTTT; size: NA; J: TRBJ2-3; D: NA; V: TRBV6-5
CDR3: CASSSKGLYNEQFF; DNA: TGTGCCAGCAGCTCGAAAGGACTATACAATGAGCAGTTCTTC; size: NA; J: TRBJ2-1; D: NA; V: TRBV28
CDR3: CASSYSNVNEQYF; DNA: TGTGCCAGCAGTTACTCGAACGTGAATGAGCAGTACTTC; size: NA; J: TRBJ2-5; D: NA; V: TRBV6-9
CDR3: CASSARVNSYEQYF; DNA: TGTGCCAGTAGTGCCAGGGTCAACTCCTACGAGCAGTACTTC; size: NA; J: TRBJ2-7; D: NA; V: TRBV19
CDR3: CASSLLQLGSSYEQYF; DNA: TGTGCCAGCAGCTTGTTACAATTAGGTAGCTCCTACGAGCAGTACTTC; size: NA; J: TRBJ2-7; D: NA; V: TRBV7-9
CDR3: CASSSRVKEICYTF; DNA: TGTGCCAGCAGTTCTAGGGTAAAAGAAATTTGCTACACCTTC; size: NA; J: TRBJ1-2; D: NA; V: TRBV6-6
CDR3: CSALGGAGDGETQYF; DNA: TGCAGCGCTCTGGGCGGGGCGGGAGATGGAGAGACCCAGTACTTC; size: medium-sized; J: TRBJ2-5; D: TRBD2; V: TRBV29-1
CDR3: CASSNHDLRGLGTEAFF; DNA: TGTGCCAGCAGCAATCACGATTTACGGGGCCTGGGGACTGAAGCTTTCTTT; size: NA; J: TRBJ1-1; D: NA; V: TRBV5-4
CDR3: CASSVQGMNTEAFF; DNA: TGTGCCAGCAGCGTACAGGGCATGAACACTGAAGCTTTCTTT; size: NA; J: TRBJ1-1; D: NA; V: TRBV9
CDR3: CASSERIGTNTGELFF; DNA: TGTGCCAGCAGTGAACGGATAGGGACGAACACCGGGGAGCTGTTTTTT; size: NA; J: TRBJ2-2; D: NA; V: TRBV6-1
CDR3: CASSQGDEQFF; DNA: TGCGCCAGCAGCCAGGGAGATGAGCAGTTCTTC; size: NA; J: TRBJ2-1; D: NA; V: TRBV4-1
CDR3: CASLRDRIFNEQFF; DNA: TGTGCCAGCCTCCGGGACAGGATCTTCAATGAGCAGTTCTTC; size: once; J: TRBJ2-1; D: TRBD1; V: TRBV5-6
CDR3: CASSPGYGANVLTF; DNA: TGTGCCAGCAGTCCGGGGTACGGGGCCAACGTCCTGACTTTC; size: NA; J: TRBJ2-6; D: NA; V: TRBV6-6
CDR3: CASSFQPGNTEAFF; DNA: TGTGCCAGCAGCTTCCAGCCCGGGAACACTGAAGCTTTCTTT; size: NA; J: TRBJ1-1; D: NA; V: TRBV11-1
CDR3: CASSSRKGNTYEQYF; DNA: TGTGCCAGCAGCTCCCGTAAGGGGAACACCTACGAGCAGTACTTC; size: NA; J: TRBJ2-7; D: NA; V: TRBV7-8
CDR3: CATQWLREGMNEQFF; DNA: TGTGCCACCCAATGGTTGCGGGAGGGCATGAATGAGCAGTTCTTC; size: once; J: TRBJ2-1; D: TRBD2; V: TRBV6-6
CDR3: CASGLAPTQYF; DNA: TGTGCTAGTGGTTTGGCCCCCACGCAGTATTTT; size: NA; J: TRBJ2-3; D: NA; V: TRBV12-5
CDR3: CARSLPVRGPISNNQPQHF; DNA: TGTGCCAGAAGCTTACCGGTTAGGGGGCCAATTAGTAACAATCAGCCCCAGCATTTT; size: NA; J: TRBJ1-5; D: TRBD1; V: TRBV5-3
CDR3: CASSTGTTNTGELFF; DNA: TGTGCCAGCAGCACCGGGACAACGAACACCGGGGAGCTGTTTTTT; size: NA; J: TRBJ2-2; D: NA; V: TRBV5-8
CDR3: CAWSDRGSREEKLFF; DNA: TGTGCCTGGAGTGACAGGGGTTCGCGTGAGGAAAAACTGTTTTTT; size: NA; J: TRBJ1-4; D: TRBD1; V: TRBV30
CDR3: CASSQGGRGLEEQYF; DNA: TGCGCCAGCAGCCAAGGGGGGAGGGGGCTGGAGGAGCAGTACTTC; size: NA; J: TRBJ2-7; D: NA; V: TRBV4-1
CDR3: CASSLAGGNWQETQYF; DNA: TGTGCCAGCAGTTTAGCAGGGGGCAATTGGCAAGAGACCCAGTACTTC; size: few; J: TRBJ2-5; D: TRBD1; V: TRBV27
CDR3: CASSEGQVNTEAFF; DNA: TGTGCCAGCAGCGAGGGACAGGTGAACACTGAAGCTTTCTTT; size: NA; J: TRBJ1-1; D: TRBD1; V: TRBV4-2
CDR3: CASSPGQGRQPQHF; DNA: TGTGCCAGCAGCCCAGGACAGGGTAGACAGCCCCAGCATTTT; size: NA; J: TRBJ1-5; D: TRBD1; V: TRBV9
CDR3: CASGFTDTQYF; DNA: TGTGCCAGCGGGTTCACAGATACGCAGTATTTT; size: NA; J: TRBJ2-3; D: NA; V: TRBV27
CDR3: CASSQEERGGRYEQYF; DNA: TGTGCCAGCAGCCAAGAGGAGCGGGGGGGGAGGTACGAGCAGTACTTC; size: NA; J: TRBJ2-7; D: TRBD2; V: TRBV4-1
CDR3: CASSLRQGDTGELFF; DNA: TGCGCCAGCAGCTTACGACAGGGGGACACCGGGGAGCTGTTTTTT; size: NA; J: TRBJ2-2; D: TRBD1; V: TRBV5-1
CDR3: CASSESRRSGYSNQPQHF; DNA: TGTGCCAGCAGTGAGTCCCGACGTTCGGGATATAGCAATCAGCCCCAGCATTTT; size: NA; J: TRBJ1-5; D: NA; V: TRBV6-1
CDR3: CASSRYSSEGTEAFF; DNA: TGTGCCAGCAGTAGGTACTCGTCGGAGGGCACTGAAGCTTTCTTT; size: NA; J: TRBJ1-1; D: NA; V: TRBV2
CDR3: CASSLGLRSYNEQFF; DNA: TGTGCCAGCAGTTTAGGACTTCGCTCCTACAATGAGCAGTTCTTC; size: NA; J: TRBJ2-1; D: NA; V: TRBV28
CDR3: CASSFDIRVNTEAFF; DNA: TGTGCCAGCAGCTTCGACATACGAGTGAACACTGAAGCTTTCTTT; size: once; J: TRBJ1-1; D: NA; V: TRBV7-9
CDR3: CASSLAEHLYEQYF; DNA: TGTGCCAGCAGCTTGGCCGAACACCTCTACGAGCAGTACTTC; size: NA; J: TRBJ2-7; D: NA; V: TRBV5-4